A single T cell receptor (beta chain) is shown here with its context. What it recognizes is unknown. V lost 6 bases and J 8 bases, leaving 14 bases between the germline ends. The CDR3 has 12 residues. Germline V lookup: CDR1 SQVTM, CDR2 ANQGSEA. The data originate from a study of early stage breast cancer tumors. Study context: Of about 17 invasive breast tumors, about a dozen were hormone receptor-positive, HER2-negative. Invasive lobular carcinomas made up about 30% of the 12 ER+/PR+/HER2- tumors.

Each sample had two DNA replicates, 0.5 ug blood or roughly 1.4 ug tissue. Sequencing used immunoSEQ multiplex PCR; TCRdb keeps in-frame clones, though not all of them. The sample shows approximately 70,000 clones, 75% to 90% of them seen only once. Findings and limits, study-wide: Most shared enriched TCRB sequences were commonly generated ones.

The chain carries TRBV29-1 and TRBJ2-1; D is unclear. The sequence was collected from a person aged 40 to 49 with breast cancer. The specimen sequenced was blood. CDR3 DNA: TGCAGCGTGAGCTTTAGGACGGATGAGCAGTTCTTC. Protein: CSVSFRTDEQFF.